The TCR beta chain under discussion was sequenced for a study of cytomegalovirus exposure and HLA in healthy donors. The CDR3 runs 14 residues. The germline V gene has CDR1 SGHTA and CDR2 FQGNSA. V lost 3 bases to trimming and J lost 9 bases; unmatched junction nucleotides: 4. The PCR had 60 Vbeta and 13 Jbeta primers. Assay: immunoSEQ multiplex PCR; the TCRdb copy retains only in-frame clones and omits some. Of over 60,000 clones listed, roughly four fifths are singletons. The V and J genes are TRBV7-2 and TRBJ2-1; 11 bases agree with TRBD2. Material: PBMCs. The receptor's source is a woman in her 30s in good health and CMV-seropositive. The CDR3 sequence is CASSFTSGSTEQFF. DNA of the CDR3: TGTGCCAGCAGCTTCACTAGCGGGAGCACTGAGCAGTTCTTC.